This paragraph covers one T cell receptor beta chain sequence. This record comes from a study of blood T cell repertoires in COVID-19. As for the study in general: T cells, B-cell-depleted T cells, or PBMCs provided the cDNA or gDNA that served as material.

Living in 24 US areas, the participants were between roughly 18 and 90 years of age. Cohorts were based on clinical histories the participants reported. The V gene's germline CDR1 is MNHEY and CDR2 SVGAGI. Unmatched junction bases numbered 4, after V lost 5 bases and J lost 5 bases. The CDR3 is 15 residues long. Per the authors' pipeline: Reference gene primers were amplified, and this amplification served to estimate nucleated cell counts. Repertoires were generated with immunoSEQ multiplex PCR, while TCRdb's copy carries only in-frame clones and drops some. That table supplies the V and J calls and clone size; D and trimming were determined from the DNA. The sample carries about 310,000 clones, less than 85% recorded once.

The chain has TRBV6-5 and TRBJ2-2, with 11 bases aligning to TRBD2. The TCR was taken from a woman aged 25-40 years who had been exposed to COVID-19. Sequenced sample: PBMCs or T cells enriched from blood (not recorded which). CDR3 amino acids: CASSPSGGSTGELFF. The CDR3 nucleotides read TGTGCCAGCAGTCCTAGCGGGGGGTCTACCGGGGAGCTGTTTTTT.